This paragraph reports one TCR beta chain. The antigen is not known. This CDR3 has 16 amino acids. CDR1 and CDR2 from the germline V gene are SGHRS and YFSETQ. V was shortened by 0 bases and J by 5 bases, with 18 bases between the two germline ends. The sample comes from a study of cytomegalovirus exposure and HLA in healthy donors. Study-wide results and caveats: Overall, around 160 TCR beta chains were annotated as cytomegalovirus-associated. Presence/absence analyses treated sequencing depth as roughly uniform across donors. For TCR beta chains, V- and J-gene trimming was later linked to a missense DCLRE1C variant.

The PCR had 60 Vbeta and 13 Jbeta primers. In the authors' methods: Unique TCR beta chains numbered about 79 million in a later analysis, with around 12 million shared. Data came from immunoSEQ multiplex PCR; TCRdb stores just in-frame clones and leaves some out. That table furnishes V, J and clone size, whereas the DNA furnished D and trimming. Counted here are about 130,000 clones, 70% to 80% occurring once; the ten biggest clones make up around 2.6%. The TCR was taken from a human donor in good health. Specimen: PBMCs. The chain is built from TRBV5-1 and TRBJ2-7; possibly TRBD2 for D (7 bases). In nucleotides, the CDR3 is TGCGCCAGCAGCTTGGGGGGGGGCCCGCCCCCCAACGAGCAGTACTTC. Translation gives CASSLGGGPPPNEQYF. The full variable domain, with the rest looked up from reference TRBV5-1 and TRBJ2-7, is KAGVTQTPRYLIKTRGQQVTLSCSPISGHRSVSWYQQTPGQGLQFLFEYFSETQRNKGNFPGRFSGRQFSNSRSEMNVSTLELGDSALYLCASSLGGGPPPNEQYFGPGTRLTVT.